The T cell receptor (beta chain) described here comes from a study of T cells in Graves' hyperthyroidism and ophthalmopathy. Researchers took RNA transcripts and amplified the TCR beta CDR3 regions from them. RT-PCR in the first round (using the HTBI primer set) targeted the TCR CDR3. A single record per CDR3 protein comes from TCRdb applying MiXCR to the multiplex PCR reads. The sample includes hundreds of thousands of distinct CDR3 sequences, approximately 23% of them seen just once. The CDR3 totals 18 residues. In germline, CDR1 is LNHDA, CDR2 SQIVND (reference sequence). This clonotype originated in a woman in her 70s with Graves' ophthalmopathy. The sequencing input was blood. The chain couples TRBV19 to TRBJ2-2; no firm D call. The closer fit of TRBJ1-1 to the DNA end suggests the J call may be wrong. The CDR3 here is CASSIRAGGRPLGSRAFF. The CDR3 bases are TGTGCCAGTAGTATTAGGGCAGGAGGACGTCCTCTCGGGTCTAGAGCTTTCTTT.